This TCR beta chain was retrieved from a study of cytotoxic CD8 clonotypes in ibrutinib-treated CLL. This clone has just one count. V was pared by 4 bases and J by 4 bases, with 13 bases between. Per the germline V gene, CDR1 is SGHAT and CDR2 is FQDESV (reference sequence). This CDR3 has 14 residues. TCRdb's copy holds only in-frame clones and misses some; the assay was immunoSEQ multiplex PCR. Of roughly 250,000 clones in the sample, less than 75% were seen once. This clonotype was sampled from a human donor with chronic lymphocytic leukemia. The specimen was PBMCs, collected after 24 months of ibrutinib treatment. J is TRBJ2-5 and V is TRBV11-1; D is ambiguous. The CDR3 sequence is CASSSPYTGETQYF. The CDR3 DNA sequence: TGTGCCAGCAGCTCGCCCTATACGGGAGAGACCCAGTACTTC.